Below are 27 T cell receptor beta chains sequenced from a single sample in a study of blood T cell repertoires in COVID-19. Generated by immunoSEQ multiplex PCR, the TCRdb table keeps only in-frame clones and is missing some. The sample consists of hundreds of thousands of clones, around nine tenths of them appearing once. The specimen was PBMCs or T cells enriched from blood (not recorded which). The receptors were sampled from a woman aged 45-60 years who had been exposed to COVID-19.

The chain carries TRBV21-1 and TRBJ2-3; the D segment call TRBD2 is taken from the table without a DNA check. TRBV21-1 is flagged as a pseudogene. The CDR3 consists of 15 residues. CDR3 in DNA: TGTGCCAGCAGGGAAGCGGGGGCCTCCGGGGATACGCAGTATTTT. It encodes CASREAGASGDTQYF.

V and J are TRBV4-2 and TRBJ2-5, with D perhaps TRBD2 (5 bases). CDR1 and CDR2 from the germline V gene are LGHNA and YNFKEQ. The CDR3 runs 15 residues. V lost 0 bases to trimming and J lost 4 bases, with 12 bases between them. This chain's CDR3 is CASSQDLASRETQYF. The CDR3, as DNA: TGTGCCAGCAGCCAAGATCTGGCTAGCCGAGAGACCCAGTACTTC.

The chain employs TRBV5-1 and TRBJ1-3; unclear D gene. This CDR3 comprises 15 residues. Germline CDR1 is SGHRS and CDR2 is YFSETQ. Trimming left V 4 bases short and J 8 bases short, with 19 bases between. This CDR3 is CASSPTGVRTDTIYF. CDR3 nucleotides: TGCGCCAGCAGCCCCACCGGGGTTAGGACGGACACCATATATTTT. Together with reference TRBV5-1 and TRBJ1-3, the CDR3 gives the full variable domain: KAGVTQTPRYLIKTRGQQVTLSCSPISGHRSVSWYQQTPGQGLQFLFEYFSETQRNKGNFPGRFSGRQFSNSRSEMNVSTLELGDSALYLCASSPTGVRTDTIYFGEGSWLTVV.

The V call is TRBV6-5, the J call TRBJ1-5, with 7 bases lining up with TRBD1. The CDR3 consists of 13 residues. The V gene end was trimmed by 7 bases and the J gene end by 4 bases; junction bases not matched to a gene: 4. CDR1 is MNHEY, CDR2 SVGAGI, per germline. The CDR3 region has the DNA TGTGCCAGCATAGGGACAGTTAATCAGCCCCAGCATTTT. Its translation is CASIGTVNQPQHF.

This rearrangement joins TRBV19 to TRBJ1-6, with 8 bases that match TRBD1. CDR1 and CDR2 from the germline V gene are LNHDA and SQIVND (reference sequence). CDR3 length equals 14 residues. Trimming cost V 8 bases and J 7 bases; bases outside gene matches: 7. The CDR3 sequence is CASGKTGVNSPLHF. CDR3 DNA sequence: TGTGCCAGTGGGAAGACAGGGGTCAATTCACCCCTCCACTTT.

This chain uses TRBV3-1 (or the pseudogene TRBV3-2) with TRBJ2-5, with D perhaps matching TRBD2 (6 bases). CDR3 length: 17 amino acids. Germline V CDR1 and CDR2: LGHDT, YNNKEL (reference sequence). Between the trimmed V and J ends, which lost 3 bases and 5 bases, there was a span of 22 bases. The CDR3: CASSHPGWGEKGETQYF. The CDR3 bases are TGTGCCAGCAGCCACCCTGGTTGGGGGGAGAAGGGGGAGACCCAGTACTTC.

The rearrangement joins TRBV5-5 to TRBJ1-2; D not resolved. The V gene lost 0 bases and the J gene lost 4 bases, with 16 bases spanning the gap. This CDR3 has 16 residues. CDR1 and CDR2 from the germline V gene are SGHKS and YYEKEE (reference sequence). The CDR3 is CASSLEYPGGGYGYTF. The CDR3 region has the DNA TGTGCCAGCAGCTTGGAATATCCGGGAGGAGGCTATGGCTACACCTTC.

This chain uses TRBV5-4 with TRBJ2-1; 14 bases agree with TRBD2. Germline-derived CDR1 and CDR2 are SGHNT and YYREEE (reference sequence). The CDR3 is made up of 16 amino acids. Trimming cost V 4 bases and J 6 bases; bases outside gene matches: 6. This CDR3 reads CASSEGLAGGTNEQFF. The DNA of the CDR3 is TGTGCCAGCAGCGAAGGACTAGCGGGGGGCACCAATGAGCAGTTCTTC.

The chain couples TRBV27 to TRBJ2-5, with TRBD1 matching 11 bases. There are 15 residues in the CDR3. The germline V gene has CDR1 MNHEY and CDR2 SMNVEV (reference sequence). Trimming removed 4 bases from V and 5 bases from J; junction bases left unmatched: 6. The CDR3 nucleotides are TGTGCCAGCAGTTCCGGGACAGGGGGTATGGAGACCCAGTACTTC. It specifies CASSSGTGGMETQYF.

V and J are TRBV6-5 and TRBJ1-6; 7 nucleotides agree with TRBD1. The germline V gene has CDR1 MNHEY and CDR2 SVGAGI. J gave up 6 bases and V 7 bases, and 9 bases lay outside the gene matches. CDR3 size: 15 residues. CDR3 sequence: CASTPDRVSNSPLHF. The CDR3 coding sequence is TGTGCCAGCACCCCCGACAGGGTGAGTAATTCACCCCTCCACTTT.

The chain uses TRBV7-2 and TRBJ2-2, with a possible D match to TRBD2 (5 bases). CDR3 length: 16 amino acids. Germline V gene lookup returns CDR1 SGHTA and CDR2 FQGNSA. Trimming removed 0 bases at V and 0 bases at J, with 8 bases between. The CDR3 nucleotides read TGTGCCAGCAGCTTAGCGGTGGGAGCGAACACCGGGGAGCTGTTTTTT. This encodes CASSLAVGANTGELFF.

This chain uses TRBV6-5 with TRBJ1-1; D is ambiguous. The CDR3 extends over 13 amino acids. CDR1 and CDR2 from the germline V gene are MNHEY and SVGAGI. Trimming left V 6 bases short and J 0 bases short, with 8 bases between. In DNA, the CDR3 is TGTGCCAGCAGGCAACACATGAACACTGAAGCTTTCTTT. It specifies CASRQHMNTEAFF.

The genes are TRBV7-8 and TRBJ1-2; D unclear. The V end lost 1 base, the J end lost 7 bases, and 7 bases lay between the germline ends. This CDR3 spans 12 amino acids. Per germline, CDR1 SGHVS and CDR2 FQNEAQ. This CDR3 is CASSLEGAGYTF. In nucleotides, the CDR3 is TGTGCCAGCAGCTTAGAGGGAGCTGGCTACACCTTC.

The V call is TRBV5-1, the J call TRBJ1-4, with 7 bases matching TRBD1. With 3 bases clipped from V and 1 base from J, the junction kept 6 bases outside the gene matches. Germline CDR1 and CDR2: SGHRS and YFSETQ. There are 16 residues in the CDR3. CDR3 in amino acids: CASSSTGPGTNEKLFF. The CDR3 coding sequence is TGCGCCAGCAGCTCGACAGGGCCTGGAACTAATGAAAAACTGTTTTTT.

This chain connects TRBV20-1 to TRBJ2-2; 10 bases align to TRBD2. The germline V gene encodes CDR1 DFQATT and CDR2 SNEGSKA (reference sequence). Trimming removed 3 bases from V and 5 bases from J; junction bases left unmatched: 9. The CDR3 has 16 amino acids. CDR3 in amino acids: CSASVSGGRGTGELFF. The CDR3 DNA reads as TGCAGTGCTAGTGTTAGCGGGGGGAGAGGGACCGGGGAGCTGTTTTTT.

The chain couples TRBV18 to TRBJ2-3; 12 positions match TRBD2. CDR1 is KGHSH and CDR2 is LQKENI in the germline V gene. This CDR3 comprises 14 residues. The V segment lost 6 bases and the J segment 7 bases; nucleotides outside the gene matches: 5. In nucleotides, the CDR3 is TGTGCCAGCTCGCCTAGCGGGGGGGGATATACGCAGTATTTT. Translating it yields CASSPSGGGYTQYF.

The chain links TRBV28 to TRBJ2-7, with no clear D. Trimming removed 5 bases from V and 7 bases from J, with 6 bases in between. The length of the CDR3 is 10 residues. CDR1 is MDHEN and CDR2 is SYDVKM in the germline V gene. The CDR3 spells CASSGQEQYF. The CDR3 nucleotides are TGTGCCAGCAGTGGGCAGGAGCAGTACTTC.

J is TRBJ2-5 and V is TRBV4-1, with a tentative D call TRBD2 (5 bases). The germline V gene encodes CDR1 MGHRA and CDR2 YSYEKL. The germline V and J ends were trimmed by 1 base and 2 bases, with 20 bases remaining between them. The CDR3 consists of 18 residues. DNA of the CDR3: TGCGCCAGCAGCCAAGTAACCCCGCTAGGGAGTGTGCAAGAGACCCAGTACTTC. As protein: CASSQVTPLGSVQETQYF.

J is TRBJ1-5 and V is TRBV19, with D uncertain. V dropped 3 bases and J dropped 4 bases, with 10 bases sitting between them. CDR1 and CDR2 (germline): LNHDA, SQIVND (reference sequence). CDR3 size: 14 residues. CDR3 residues: CASSIRTANQPQHF. CDR3 nucleotides: TGTGCCAGTAGTATTAGAACAGCAAATCAGCCCCAGCATTTT.

Regarding this clone: Germline and junction disagree at one end, which may indicate a read error. This chain uses TRBV9 with TRBJ2-3; perhaps TRBD2 as D (5 bases). CDR1 is SGDLS, CDR2 YYNGEE, per germline. The CDR3 sequence is 14 residues long. The CDR3 DNA is TGTGCCAGCAGCGTAGCCCCCGACTATCCGGGATGTTTTTTT. Protein: CASSVAPDYPGCFF.

The rearrangement uses TRBV20-1 and TRBJ1-1; D unresolved. The CDR3 covers 11 residues. Germline V gives CDR1 DFQATT, CDR2 SNEGSKA (reference sequence). V shed 1 base and J shed 4 bases, with 4 bases lying between them. The CDR3 DNA reads TGCAGTGCTAGAGCGGGCACTGAAGCTTTCTTT. It codes for CSARAGTEAFF.

This clone appeared a few times. The V call is TRBV5-4, the J call TRBJ1-6, with TRBD1 as a possible D gene (5 bases). Germline lookup yields CDR1 SGHNT and CDR2 YYREEE (reference sequence). Trimming cost V 4 bases and J 7 bases, with 21 bases left between them. The CDR3 runs to 17 residues. The CDR3 loop is CASSRYHDSGGNSPLHF. DNA of the CDR3: TGTGCCAGCAGCCGGTATCACGACAGCGGAGGGAATTCACCCCTCCACTTT. Together with reference TRBV5-4 and TRBJ1-6, the CDR3 gives the full variable domain: ETGVTQSPTHLIKTRGQQVTLRCSSQSGHNTVSWYQQALGQGPQFIFQYYREEENGRGNFPPRFSGLQFPNYSSELNVNALELDDSALYLCASSRYHDSGGNSPLHFGNGTRLTVT.

This clone was seen a handful of times. The rearrangement joins TRBV5-4 to TRBJ2-1, with 9 bases that match TRBD2. The CDR3 is 15 residues long. In germline, CDR1 is SGHNT, CDR2 YYREEE (reference sequence). Unmatched junction bases numbered 4, after V lost 0 bases and J lost 6 bases. CDR3 DNA: TGTGCCAGCAGCTTGGTTGCTAGCGGGGTCAATGAGCAGTTCTTC. Amino acid sequence: CASSLVASGVNEQFF.

The rearrangement links TRBV10-3 to TRBJ2-7; D perhaps matches TRBD2 (5 bases). V was cut by 2 bases and J by 5 bases, with 13 bases left in between. This CDR3 is 14 amino acids long. CDR1 and CDR2 from the germline V gene are ENHRY and SYGVKD. CDR3 protein: CAISEPTPGNEQYF. Written as DNA, the CDR3 is TGTGCCATCAGTGAGCCGACCCCGGGAAACGAGCAGTACTTC.

The chain recombines TRBV28 with TRBJ1-1; tentatively, D is TRBD1 (6 bases). V lost 6 bases and J 4 bases, leaving 12 bases between the germline ends. This CDR3 is built from 13 residues. Germline assignment: CDR1 MDHEN and CDR2 SYDVKM. The CDR3: CASSLGGGTEAFF. The CDR3 nucleotides read TGTGCCAGCAGCCTAGGGGGGGGCACTGAAGCTTTCTTT.

V usage is TRBV4-1 and J usage is TRBJ2-7, with D unclear. Germline V gene sequence: CDR1 MGHRA, CDR2 YSYEKL. The V gene lost 1 base and the J gene lost 2 bases, with 12 bases spanning the gap. The CDR3 has 15 amino acids. The CDR3 loop is CASSQGPGFAYEQYF. DNA for the CDR3: TGCGCCAGCAGCCAAGGCCCGGGTTTCGCCTACGAGCAGTACTTC.

The chain uses TRBV28 and TRBJ1-3, with D tentatively TRBD1 (5 bases). V was trimmed by 2 bases and J by 7 bases, leaving 21 bases between them. Per germline, CDR1 MDHEN and CDR2 SYDVKM. This CDR3 spans 17 amino acids. CDR3 DNA sequence: TGTGCCAGCAGTTTAAAGAGTAGTGGGGGGTCGGGTAACACCATATATTTT. It specifies CASSLKSSGGSGNTIYF.